This T cell receptor (beta chain) was sequenced in a study of OX40 agonist ivuxolimab in advanced cancers. Systemic immunosuppression or autoimmune disease history was grounds to exclude patients. Using immunoSEQ multiplex PCR, the repertoire was profiled, and TCRdb retains in-frame clones only, with some absent. The data hold 60,000 to 80,000 clones, with 65% to 90% observed a single time. The CDR3 length is 13 residues. The V gene lost 4 bases and the J gene lost 4 bases, with 10 bases spanning the gap. The germline gives CDR1 SEHNR, CDR2 FQNEAQ (reference sequence). The receptor was derived from an adult with an advanced solid tumor such as melanoma, head and neck, liver or kidney cancer. This chain links TRBV7-9 with TRBJ1-1; no firm D call. The sample consisted of CD4+ or CD8+ T cells sorted from blood, taken in a trial of the OX40 agonist ivuxolimab. This CDR3 reads CASSSTVLTEAFF. CDR3 coding DNA: TGTGCCAGCAGCTCTACAGTACTCACTGAAGCTTTCTTT.